This T cell receptor beta chain was identified during a study of cytomegalovirus exposure and HLA in healthy donors. The study, taken as a whole, reports: What a later analysis reportedly showed was that an Asian-associated ancestry cluster had fewer N-insertions than the 666-donor mean. Reported findings show TCR beta sequences accurately forecast HLA-A and HLA-B alleles in most subjects. Presence/absence analysis assumed near-uniform sequencing depth across donors. For most TCR sequences rarity was the rule, although some public TCRs occurred in many donors.

Germline-derived CDR1 and CDR2 are SQVTM and ANQGSEA. The CDR3 length is 14 residues. The V end was cut by 6 bases, the J end by 0 bases, with 12 bases between. A single count supports this clone. Its specificity is not known. The PCR ran on 60 Vbeta and 13 Jbeta primers. Method: immunoSEQ multiplex PCR; TCRdb's copy keeps in-frame clones and lacks some. The table shows approximately 160,000 clones, with 70% occurring only once. Sequenced: PBMCs. This chain uses TRBV29-1 with TRBJ2-4, with a weak D call TRBD1 (7 bases). This TCR was recovered from a man younger than 35 in good health and CMV-seropositive. CDR3: CSVAGQTAKNIQYF. The CDR3 DNA follows: TGCAGCGTCGCGGGACAGACAGCCAAAAACATTCAGTACTTC. The complete variable domain, with remaining parts taken from reference TRBV29-1 and TRBJ2-4, reads SAVISQKPSRDICQRGTSLTIQCQVDSQVTMMFWYRQQPGQSLTLIATANQGSEATYESGFVIDKFPISRPNLTFSTLTVSNMSPEDSSIYLCSVAGQTAKNIQYFGAGTRLSVL.